The entry below describes one T cell receptor (beta chain). Its antigen specificity is not known. No base qualities exist here, and no much larger clone lies one base off it. In total, approximately 700 healthy bone marrow donors made up the cohort. Cohort members were all nominally healthy when sampled, although unrecorded immune exposures were likely present. The donor tested CMV seronegative, placing the donor among the 350 or so seronegative members of the cohort. A peripheral blood sample was collected from each donor, and TCR beta sequencing was performed on peripheral blood mononuclear cells. Genomic DNA extraction from the blood cell samples was performed with the Qiagen DNeasy Blood Extraction Kit. The record originates from a study of cytomegalovirus exposure and HLA in healthy donors (dated by TCRdb to the late 2010s). Turning to the overall study: In an earlier analysis of approximately 500 of the donors, roughly 300 Gb of sequence data and 90 million to 120 million unique TCR beta sequences from 180 million or so T cells were reported. Among approximately 370 genotyped donors of the cohort, an average of around 250,000 unique TCR beta nucleotide sequences was sequenced per donor, of which about 18% were non-productive. Class I and class II HLA loci were covered by the typing at four-digit resolution. Roughly five DR-DQ haplotypes were treated as single units for association and clustering because of strong linkage in the cohort. The aim of the study was to test whether cataloging public T cell receptors could identify signatures of past pathogen exposure. Alongside the repertoire data, information on donor age, sex, ethnicity and CMV serostatus was compiled. All discovery cohort repertoires had been generated on a single sequencing platform. Roughly 310 gigabases of sequencing data and some 85 million unique TCR sequences were included in an early release covering 550 to 650 HLA-typed donors. High-throughput TCR immunosequencing, statistical association of individual TCRs with disease status, and machine learning were combined to predict cytomegalovirus infection status. In the later analysis, no new phenotypic data were used to find candidate immune exposures; instead, reliance was placed on TCR beta sequences and their occurrence across donors. Using immunosequencing, the study profiled T cell repertoires from about 620 subjects and related those repertoires to cytomegalovirus serostatus. A later analysis re-examined previously published TCR beta repertoires from hundreds of donors and added high-resolution HLA genotyping to investigate patterns of TCR occurrence. A separate validation cohort of 100 to 150 different subjects was used in addition to the approximately 700-subject first cohort. Among the roughly 400 genotyped donors, approximately 76% belonged to the genetic ancestry cluster associated with self-reported Caucasian donors. In an earlier analysis of 550 to 700 of the donors, high-throughput TCR beta sequencing was used to judge whether each TCR beta V gene segment behaved as functional or pseudogenic. Genome-wide SNP genotypes for about three fifths of the roughly 670 donors were used in a later genetic analysis, which treated that subset as a discovery cohort. Typing coverage varied by locus: 629-630 donors for A, B, C, DRB1 and DQB1; under 550 for DQA1; over 600 for DPA1; around 490 for DPB1.

The CDR3 starts with the cysteine, ends with the phenylalanine, and has 16 residues. CDR3 DNA only is kept here, 48 bases in frame from base 1. The germline V gene (reference sequence) specifies MNHEY as CDR1 and SMNVEV as CDR2. V loses 4 bases of germline sequence and J loses 2 bases, and the interval between the two ends is 15 bases. Results the study describes overall, beyond this receptor: According to a later analysis, parvovirus B19, influenza, CMV and Epstein-Barr virus appeared linked to several top co-occurrence clusters. The 87-base-pair reads could not distinguish some IMGT-functional V segments, including TRBV6-2 and TRBV6-3, so those segments were excluded. Cytomegalovirus status was reported to be diagnosed by the classifier with high specificity and sensitivity in both the original and validation cohorts. Presence/absence analyses assumed roughly uniform sequencing depth across donors, an assumption that may not hold. In an earlier analysis of approximately 590 of the donors, most TCR beta V segments appeared in productive rearrangements about 87% or about 30% of the time, broadly matching IMGT annotations. A further reported finding was that TCR beta sequences accurately predicted the HLA-A and HLA-B alleles for most subjects in the first cohort. An association between a missense DCLRE1C variant and V-gene and J-gene trimming of TCR beta chains was found in a later genetic analysis and replicated in an independent cohort. In the study, approximately 150 TCR beta chains were listed as associated with cytomegalovirus. A later analysis found that most CMV-associated TCR beta chains appeared HLA-restricted, with HLA associations seemingly driven largely by CMV exposure. The cohort was sequenced for TCR beta chains only, and without alpha or paired-chain data the features that could be detected were limited. Most TCR sequences were observed very rarely across donors, whereas some public TCRs were present in many individuals. Because counts were too low, approximately 15 rarely observed V segments, including chromosome 9 orphons, were excluded from the earlier analysis of several hundred of the donors. The authors suggested that the approach could potentially be generalized to other disease states and immunological phenotypes. Correlated functional status among segregating V segments might be attributable to linkage disequilibrium, but an unknown experimental factor could not be ruled out. Because HLA typing was unavailable for some donors at each locus, only the typed subset was used in association tests. Compared with equally common non-associated chains, HLA-associated TCR beta chains in a later analysis were more clonally expanded and had lower generation probabilities. A later genetic analysis reported fewer N-insertions in productive TCRs among donors in an Asian-associated ancestry cluster than the roughly 650-donor mean. CMV serostatus was the only immune exposure information available for the cohort. A cluster of highly shared sequence variants was judged likely to represent a technical artifact of the sequencing pipeline. Specific HLA alleles were associated with about 17,000 TCR beta sequences at a false discovery rate of 0.05 in a later analysis. A few of the identified cytomegalovirus-associated TCR beta chains were confirmed in vitro to be specific for cytomegalovirus antigens. A later analysis found that TCR association rates varied across HLA loci, with DRB1 alleles showing the most associated TCRs and HLA-C alleles the fewest. Assigning TCR associations to individual alleles was difficult when HLA alleles, especially DR and DQ, strongly co-occurred.

The receptor library was made with the immunoSEQ multiplex PCR assay. For the multiplex PCR, a mixture combining 60 forward primers for TCR Vbeta segments and 13 reverse primers for TCR Jbeta segments was used. The CDR3 region of rearranged TCR beta genes was amplified from genomic DNA by a multiplex PCR assay. The amplified TCR beta libraries were sequenced on the Illumina HiSeq System as 87-base-pair reads. Per the source publication's procedure: In a later analysis, some 80 million unique TCR beta chains were counted across the roughly 700 repertoires, and some 10 million of these chains were shared by at least two donors. To remove PCR and sequencing errors, raw reads were error-corrected and collapsed into unique sequences using a nearest-neighbor algorithm that merged closely related sequences. Alignment of CDR3 sequences to IMGT reference sequences was used to assign V, D and J gene segments. For a sequence to be retained, at least a six-nucleotide match to both a V gene segment and a J gene segment was required. Rearrangements were called productive when the CDR3 lacked stop codons and stayed in frame with V and J; all others were non-productive. CDR3 was defined according to IMGT convention as the region running from the second conserved V-encoded cysteine to the conserved J-encoded phenylalanine. In an earlier analysis of roughly 580 of the donors, sequences lacking an unambiguous match to a single V gene segment were excluded. An earlier analysis of fewer than 650 of the donors classified V segments as functional when productive rearrangements were above 56.7% and as segregating when the standard deviation between donors was above 5%. A statistical classification framework was built to diagnose cytomegalovirus status from the catalog of TCR beta chain sequences. In a later analysis, TCR nucleotide sequences were compared against IMGT/GENE-DB human TR gene sequences so that V and J genes could be assigned. The TCRdist pipeline was used in a later analysis to assign CDR3 sequences and most-parsimonious VDJ recombination scenarios. In a later analysis, each TCR beta chain was defined by its CDR3 amino acid sequence together with its V-gene family, and reads lacking a unique V-gene family were excluded. As a way to deal with suspected cross-contamination and a sequencing artifact, a later analysis dropped over 550 nucleotide sequences that were highly shared and had low generation probability. For each public chain, a later analysis derived a clonal expansion index from normalized ranks of inferred template counts within each repertoire. Generation probabilities in a later analysis came from a VDJ recombination model fitted to out-of-frame rearrangements, and those results were checked against IGoR. Hypergeometric tests were used in a later analysis to score TCR-TCR, TCR-HLA and TCR-CMV co-occurrence, with a repertoire-size bias correction applied to the TCR pairs. To estimate false discovery rates, a later analysis permuted the HLA or CMV assignments 20 times. A later analysis grouped co-occurring TCRs with DBSCAN, adding TCRdist sequence similarity when clustering within HLA-allele-positive subsets. Repertoires with fewer than 30,000 or more than 120,000 public chains, plus five repertoires with anomalous nucleotide sharing, were excluded from co-occurrence clustering. Here the immuneACCESS table is served through TCRdb, limited to in-frame sequences with V and J called. Missing clones are a known gap in these copies; in checked studies unresolved V genes cover under half, and the rest lacks a known reason. From that table come the V and J calls and clone size; the DNA was used to work out D and trimming. The table for this sample lists approximately 130,000 clones; about 86% of them were counted only once. The ten largest clones capture 2% to 2.5% of the sample.

The specimen was PBMCs. The chain employs TRBV27 and TRBJ1-5; the D gene assignment is ambiguous. This receptor was identified in a woman in her thirties or forties in good health and CMV-seronegative. CDR3 reads: CASSSTGLTGNQPQHF. The nucleotide sequence is given as TGTGCCAGCAGTTCTACCGGACTCACGGGCAATCAGCCCCAGCATTTT.